This paragraph reports one T cell receptor beta chain. This record belongs to a study of PD-L1 blockade in urothelial cancer. Germline V CDR1 and CDR2: SGHTA, FQGTGA. V was pared by 5 bases and J by 5 bases, with 5 bases of the junction left unmatched. The CDR3 extends over 15 amino acids. Repertoires were generated with immunoSEQ multiplex PCR, while TCRdb's copy carries only in-frame clones and drops some. The table lists 44,000 or so clones, roughly 82% of them singletons. The sequencing used PBMCs, collected around atezolizumab (anti-PD-L1) treatment. This clonotype was obtained from a man in his 70s with urothelial cancer. The chain combines TRBV7-3 with TRBJ2-5, with 13 bases aligning to TRBD2. In DNA form, the CDR3 reads TGTGCCAGCAGCAGGGGACTAGCGGGGATGGAGACCCAGTACTTC. Translated: CASSRGLAGMETQYF.